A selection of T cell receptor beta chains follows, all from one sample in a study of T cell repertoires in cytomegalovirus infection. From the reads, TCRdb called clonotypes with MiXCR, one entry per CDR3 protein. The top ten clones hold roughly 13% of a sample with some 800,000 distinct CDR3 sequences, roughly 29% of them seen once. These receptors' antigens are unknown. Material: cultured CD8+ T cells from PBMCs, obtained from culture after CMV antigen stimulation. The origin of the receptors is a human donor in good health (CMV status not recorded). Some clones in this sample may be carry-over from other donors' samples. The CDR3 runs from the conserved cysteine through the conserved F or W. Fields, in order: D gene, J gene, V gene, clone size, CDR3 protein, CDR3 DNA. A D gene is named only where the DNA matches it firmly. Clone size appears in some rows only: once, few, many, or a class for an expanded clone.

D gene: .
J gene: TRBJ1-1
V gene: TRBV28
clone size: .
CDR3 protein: CASSLMTDAMNTEAFF
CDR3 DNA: TGTGCCAGCAGTCTCATGACAGACGCGATGAACACTGAAGCTTTCTTT

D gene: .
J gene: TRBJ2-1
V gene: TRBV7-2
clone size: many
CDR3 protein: CASSPGGAPREQFF
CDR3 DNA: TGTGCCAGCAGCCCCGGCGGGGCTCCTCGAGAGCAGTTCTTC

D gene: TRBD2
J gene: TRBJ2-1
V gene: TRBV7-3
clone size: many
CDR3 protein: CASSGSGGVDYNEQFF
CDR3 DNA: TGTGCCAGCAGTGGTAGCGGGGGGGTGGATTACAATGAGCAGTTCTTC

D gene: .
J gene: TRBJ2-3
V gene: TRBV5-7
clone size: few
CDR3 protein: CASSLTLQGEGTDTQYF
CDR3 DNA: TGTGCCAGCAGCTTGACTCTCCAGGGTGAAGGGACAGATACGCAGTATTTT

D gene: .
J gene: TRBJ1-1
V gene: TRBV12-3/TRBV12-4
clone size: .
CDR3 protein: CASTQGSQGAFF
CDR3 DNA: TGTGCCAGCACCCAAGGGTCCCAGGGGGCTTTCTTT

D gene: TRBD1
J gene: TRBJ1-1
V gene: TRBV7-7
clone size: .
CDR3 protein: CASSRWTGSDTEAFF
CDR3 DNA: TGTGCTAGCAGCAGGTGGACAGGGTCGGACACTGAAGCTTTCTTT

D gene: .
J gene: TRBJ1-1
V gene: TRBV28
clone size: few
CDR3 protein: CASSFVGTANTEAFF
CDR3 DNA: TGTGCCAGCAGTTTTGTCGGGACGGCAAACACTGAAGCTTTCTTT

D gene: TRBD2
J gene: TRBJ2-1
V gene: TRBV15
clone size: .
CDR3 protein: CATSKPGLAVNEQFF
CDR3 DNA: TGTGCCACCAGCAAACCGGGACTAGCGGTCAATGAGCAGTTCTTC

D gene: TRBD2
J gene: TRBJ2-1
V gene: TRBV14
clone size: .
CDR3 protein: CASSRYRGQRGIGNEQFF
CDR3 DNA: TGTGCCAGCAGCCGATACAGAGGGCAGCGGGGGATTGGGAATGAGCAGTTCTTC

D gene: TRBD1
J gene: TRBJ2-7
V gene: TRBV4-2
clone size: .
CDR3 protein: CASSQGRDRGYEQYF
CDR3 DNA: TGTGCCAGCAGCCAAGGGCGAGACAGGGGCTACGAGCAGTACTTC

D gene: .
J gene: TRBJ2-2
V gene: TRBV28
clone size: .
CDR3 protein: CASSPGTLGLFF
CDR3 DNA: TGTGCCAGCAGTCCGGGGACCCTGGGGCTGTTTTTT

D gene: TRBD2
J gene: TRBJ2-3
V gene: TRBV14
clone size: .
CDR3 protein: CASSQDLAGLTQYF
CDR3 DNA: TGTGCCAGCAGCCAAGATCTAGCGGGGCTCACGCAGTATTTT

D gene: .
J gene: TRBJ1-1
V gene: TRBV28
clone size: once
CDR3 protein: CASSFLTEGVNTEAFF
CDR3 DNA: TGTGCCAGCAGTTTTTTGACAGAGGGCGTGAACACTGAAGCTTTCTTT

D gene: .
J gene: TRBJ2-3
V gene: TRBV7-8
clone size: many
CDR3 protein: CASSLQDTDTQYF
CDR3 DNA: TGTGCCAGCAGCTTACAGGACACAGATACGCAGTATTTT

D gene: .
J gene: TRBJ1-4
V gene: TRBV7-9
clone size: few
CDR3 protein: CASSRPGSNEKLFF
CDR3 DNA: TGTGCCAGCAGCCGGCCGGGGTCTAATGAAAAACTGTTTTTT

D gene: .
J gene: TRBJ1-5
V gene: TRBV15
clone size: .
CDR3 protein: CATSSERLSVRGNQPQHF
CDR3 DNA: TGTGCCACCAGCAGTGAGCGGTTGTCGGTTAGGGGCAATCAGCCCCAGCATTTT

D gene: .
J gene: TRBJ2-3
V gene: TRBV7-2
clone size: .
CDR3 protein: CVSTRAGALYTDTQYF
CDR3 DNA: TGTGTCAGCACCCGTGCGGGGGCCCTTTACACAGATACGCAGTATTTT

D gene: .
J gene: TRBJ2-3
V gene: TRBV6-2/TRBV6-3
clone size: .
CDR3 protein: CASRTAGSTDTQYF
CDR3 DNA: TGTGCCAGCAGAACGGCGGGTTCGACAGATACGCAGTATTTT

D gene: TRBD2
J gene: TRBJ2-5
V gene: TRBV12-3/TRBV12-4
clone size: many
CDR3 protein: CASSLIRGVIETQYF
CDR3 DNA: TGTGCCAGCAGTTTAATCCGGGGGGTCATAGAGACCCAGTACTTC

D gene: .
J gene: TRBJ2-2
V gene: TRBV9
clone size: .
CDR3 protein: CASSLSYGELFF
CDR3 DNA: TGTGCCAGCAGCCTATCTTACGGGGAGCTGTTTTTT

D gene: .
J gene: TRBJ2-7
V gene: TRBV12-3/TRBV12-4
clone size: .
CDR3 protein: CASSPKIYEQYF
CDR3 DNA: TGTGCCAGCAGTCCTAAAATTTACGAGCAGTACTTC

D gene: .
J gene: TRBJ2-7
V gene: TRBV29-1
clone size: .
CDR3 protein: CSVEDRLSYEQYF
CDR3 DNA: TGCAGCGTTGAGGACCGCCTCTCCTACGAGCAGTACTTC

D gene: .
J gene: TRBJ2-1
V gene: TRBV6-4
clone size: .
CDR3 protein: CASSEGGRNEQFF
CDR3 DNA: TGTGCCAGCAGTGAAGGGGGTCGCAATGAGCAGTTCTTC

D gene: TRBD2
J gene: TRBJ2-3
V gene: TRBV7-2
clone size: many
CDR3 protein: CASSLEASGGSYTDTQYF
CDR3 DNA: TGTGCCAGCAGCTTAGAGGCTAGCGGGGGCTCCTACACAGATACGCAGTATTTT

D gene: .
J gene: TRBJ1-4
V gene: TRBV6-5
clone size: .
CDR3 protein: CASTTSQGSREKLFF
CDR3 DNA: TGTGCCAGCACCACCTCCCAGGGGTCCCGTGAAAAACTGTTTTTT

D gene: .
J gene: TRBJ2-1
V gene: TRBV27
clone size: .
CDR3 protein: CASLSYLSSYNEQFF
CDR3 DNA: TGTGCCAGCCTCTCTTATCTTAGCTCCTACAATGAGCAGTTCTTC

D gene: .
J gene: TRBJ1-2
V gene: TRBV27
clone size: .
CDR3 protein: CASSYPGSMSYTF
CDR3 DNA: TGTGCCAGCAGTTACCCCGGGAGTATGTCCTACACCTTC

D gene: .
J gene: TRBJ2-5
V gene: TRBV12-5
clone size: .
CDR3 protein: CASVRGAQETQYF
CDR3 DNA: TGTGCTAGTGTAAGGGGGGCCCAAGAGACCCAGTACTTC

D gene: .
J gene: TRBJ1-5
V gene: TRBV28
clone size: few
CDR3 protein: CASLYSGSNQPQHF
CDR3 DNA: TGTGCCAGTCTTTATAGCGGAAGCAATCAGCCCCAGCATTTT